This T cell receptor (beta chain) was sequenced during a study of blood T cells in healthy people across ages. Donors were systemically healthy Caucasian individuals from Russia aged 6 to 90 years. In this sample, this clonotype turned up once. The antigen is undetermined. The use of a sample-barcoded 5' primer and a J-beta primer mix characterized a second PCR of roughly 6 to 11 cycles. In TCRdb, the 5' RACE reads were re-called with MiXCR into one record per CDR3 protein. The sample shows about 1.4 million distinct CDR3 sequences, 59% of them seen only once. Study-wide findings and caveats: Per million T cells, the diversity of TCR beta decreased roughly linearly as age advanced.

The sequenced sample was blood. This receptor was identified in a man aged 18 to 29 in good health.

CDR3 sequence: CSAPGGRSSYEQYF. CDR3 nucleotide sequence: TGCAGTGCCCCGGGCGGACGCAGCTCCTACGAGCAGTACTTC. The chain has TRBV20-1 and TRBJ2-7; D not resolved. There are 14 residues in the CDR3. V lost 6 bases and J lost 0, with 15 bases in between. Germline CDR1 reads DFQATT; CDR2 reads SNEGSKA (reference sequence).